This TCR beta chain is drawn from a study of T cells in Graves' hyperthyroidism and ophthalmopathy (dated by TCRdb to the late 2010s). For the wider study: Peripheral blood was sampled at the time of initial diagnosis, prior to any treatment. TCR V-J signatures able to tell the groups apart were searched for in a discovery cohort of 90 to 100 patients, of whom fewer than 45 had Graves' ophthalmopathy and 57 had stable Graves' hyperthyroidism. Whether ophthalmopathy could be predicted prospectively was tested in an independent validation cohort made up of approximately 19 hyperthyroidism patients plus 17 patients who later progressed to ophthalmopathy. The approximately 100 discovery patients were randomly split 7:3 into training and test sets. In addition, the study compared T-cell repertoires in thyroid tissue and in blood from six Graves' hyperthyroidism patients. After blood sampling, hyperthyroidism patients were treated with methimazole at a starting dose of 30 mg daily, and ophthalmopathy patients were treated with high-dose intravenous methylprednisolone. According to the paper, TCR Vbeta CDR3 sequencing was carried out on about 140 peripheral blood samples, which came from approximately 41 ophthalmopathy, around 74 hyperthyroidism and roughly 17 progressor patients.

The TCR beta CDR3 regions were amplified from the RNA transcripts. For the first round of RT-PCR on the TCR CDR3, the HTBI primer set was used together with the Qiagen OneStep RT-PCR kit. Libraries were constructed in a second round of multiplex PCR, after which size selection and purification were carried out. Paired-end sequencing of the libraries was performed with 100 bp reads on an Illumina HiSeq2000. The paper's data handling went like this. SOAPnuke was used to process the raw data, with reads discarded if the reads contained adapters or uncalled bases, had a mean Phred below 15, or lacked an exact constant-primer or identifier match. COPE v1.2.5 was used to merge the high-quality paired reads, and each unique nucleotide sequence was defined as a clonotype. MiTCR v1.1 was used to align clonotypes to the IMGT TRBV, TRBD and TRBJ reference segments. Only V-J combinations with frequency above 0.0001, covering 98% to 99.2% of repertoires, were analysed. A TCS score was defined as the ratio between F50 (clonal expansion) and ExV (chaos), using BLOSUM62-based TCRdist between CDR3 peptides within each V-J. Welch's t-statistics and random forest reduced fewer than 550 V-J features to 13, which were used in a naive Bayes classifier (R e1071). TCRdb passed the public sequencing reads through fastp at Q25 and MiXCR, retaining productive beta sequences. Rows with one shared CDR3 protein collapse into an entry with the most common genes and DNA. These V and J calls are TCRdb output, not the study's own analysis. In all, the sample holds 550,000 to 650,000 distinct CDR3 sequences, and approximately 15% of those were seen once. The ten top clones hold 4.5% to 6% of the sample.

The hyperthyroidism patients were between 18 and 65 years old and newly diagnosed, with a disease duration of less than 2 months. Patients with uncontrolled infections, other autoimmune diseases, pregnancy or lactation were excluded. Clinical symptoms, serum thyroxine and TRAb, thyroid ultrasound, and orbital computed tomography formed the basis for the diagnoses. Blood from progressor patients was collected at the time of first diagnosis with hyperthyroidism, before any ophthalmopathy symptoms had appeared. PBMCs were separated from roughly 9.6 ml of fresh peripheral blood using Ficoll-Paque density gradient centrifugation. Progressor patients were defined as those initially diagnosed with Graves' hyperthyroidism in whom ophthalmopathy developed during follow-up. Total RNA was extracted with Trizol reagent, and quality was checked on an Agilent 2100 Bioanalyzer. General conclusions and limits of the study: Sample size was not statistically predetermined, and investigators were not blinded to group allocation. Most expanded thyroid clonotypes (frequency above 0.001) were also detected in blood, a finding suggesting that blood repertoires may reflect thyroid immune responses. In cross-validation, a model built on a 13 V-J signature told ophthalmopathy apart from stable hyperthyroidism with just under 90% sensitivity and about 81% specificity, and in testing the same model reached 80%/75%. In validation, progression to ophthalmopathy was predicted by the model with 55% to 71% sensitivity and roughly 76% specificity, a median of approximately 6.5 months before onset.

The CDR3 runs 15 amino acids, cysteine and phenylalanine included. The DNA shown is the 45-base CDR3, in frame from base 1. CDR1 and CDR2 were assigned from the germline V gene (reference sequence) as LGHDT and YNNKEL. The trim is 10 bases for V and 0 bases for J, with a gap of 16 bases between the germline ends. About this clonotype itself: There is no known antigen for this receptor. Base qualities are missing; no much larger clone stands one base away.

Sequenced input: blood. The sequence links TRBV3-1 to TRBJ1-5, with the D segment identity uncertain. This clonotype originated in a woman aged 30 to 39 with Graves' hyperthyroidism that later progressed to Graves' ophthalmopathy. The nucleotide sequence is given as TGTGCCACAACTCCGGTGGGTCGTAGCAATCAGCCCCAGCATTTT. It encodes CATTPVGRSNQPQHF.